This T cell receptor beta chain was sequenced for a study of breast tumors, draining lymph nodes, adjacent tissues. Findings and limits, study-wide: Compared with basal-like, luminal-like tumors shared significantly more repertoire with nontumor tissue.

J lost 8 bases, V lost 3 bases, and 8 bases had no gene match. Germline-derived CDR1 and CDR2 are LNHNV and YYDKDF (reference sequence). The CDR3 contains 15 residues. Via MiXCR, TCRdb re-called the multiplex PCR reads, giving one row per CDR3 protein. Of about 170,000 distinct CDR3 sequences in the sample, around 33% were seen once. The lymph nodes were axillary draining lymph nodes from breast cancer patients. This clonotype was found many times. Its target is unknown. J is TRBJ2-3 and V is TRBV15; TRBD2 matches at 10 bases. The sequenced material came from axillary lymph node tissue. This clonotype was sampled from a female donor with breast cancer. Some clones in this sample may be carry-over from other donors' samples. The CDR3 reads CATSRTSSGSGTQYF. The CDR3 nucleotides are TGTGCCACCAGCAGGACGTCTAGCGGGAGTGGTACGCAGTATTTT.